This T cell receptor beta chain was identified in a study of tumor T cells in aggressive B-cell lymphoma. The CDR3 contains 13 residues. V lost 2 bases and J 3 bases, leaving 7 bases between the germline ends. The V gene's germline CDR1 is SGHVS and CDR2 FQNEAQ. The method was immunoSEQ multiplex PCR; TCRdb's version includes in-frame clones alone and lacks a portion of them. The sample records about 5,600 clones, approximately 82% being singletons. The sequence was obtained from an adult with diffuse large B cell lymphoma. The V and J genes are TRBV7-8 and TRBJ2-5; D is possibly TRBD1 (5 bases). The sample comprised tumor tissue. The CDR3 loop is CASSLKGEETQYF. In nucleotides, the CDR3 is TGTGCCAGCAGCTTAAAAGGGGAAGAGACCCAGTACTTC. Full variable domain (missing parts from reference TRBV7-8 and TRBJ2-5): GAGVSQSPRYKVAKRGQDVALRCDPISGHVSLFWYQQALGQGPEFLTYFQNEAQLDKSGLPSDRFFAERPEGSVSTLKIQRTQQEDSAVYLCASSLKGEETQYFGPGTRLLVL.